Presented here are 6 T cell receptor beta chains from one specimen sequenced in a study of CXCR3-negative and CXCR3-positive naive CD8 T cells. Study-level results: TRB CDR3s were more hydrophobic in CXCR3-positive than in CXCR3-negative naive cells.

Antigens of these TCRs are unknown. The authors prepared UMI-labeled TRB cDNA libraries by 5' RACE. From the 5' RACE reads, TCRdb lists one entry per CDR3 protein and no DNA. This sample's table reports 100,000 to 150,000 distinct CDR3 sequences. The sample consisted of naive CXCR3+ CD8+ T cells from blood. Subset of the sample: CD45RO-CCR7+CD27+CD95- naive CD8+ T cells expressing CXCR3 (TNR3+). Receptors were obtained from a human donor in good health. Some clones in this sample may be carry-over from other donors' samples.

The chain couples TRBV7-3 to TRBJ2-1; the D call from TCRdb, TRBD2, cannot be confirmed without DNA. The V gene's germline CDR1 is SGHTA and CDR2 FQGTGA. The CDR3 contains 15 residues. The CDR3: CASSHPGLAFNEQFF.

The J gene is TRBJ1-3, the V gene TRBV3-1. Germline V gives CDR1 LGHDT, CDR2 YNNKEL (reference sequence). The CDR3 is 12 residues long. CDR3 in amino acids: CASSPSGNTIYF.

This rearrangement joins TRBV7-9 to TRBJ1-5; the TCRdb call, TRBD1, lacks DNA for checking. Per the germline V gene, CDR1 is SEHNR and CDR2 is FQNEAQ (reference sequence). This CDR3 region has 14 residues. The chain's CDR3 is CASSRAGCNQPQHF. Filled out from reference TRBV7-9 and TRBJ1-5, the complete variable domain reads DTGVSQNPRHKITKRGQNVTFRCDPISEHNRLYWYRQTLGQGPEFLTYFQNEAQLEKSRLLSDRFSAERPKGSFSTLEIQRTEQGDSAMYLCASSRAGCNQPQHFGDGTRLSIL.

V usage is TRBV6-4 and J usage is TRBJ2-1; with no DNA, the TCRdb D assignment of TRBD1 cannot be verified. The CDR3 loop spans 13 amino acids. Germline V gives CDR1 MRHNA, CDR2 SNTAGT. This chain's CDR3 is CASQGTVHNEQFF.

The chain links TRBV4-1 to TRBJ2-1; TCRdb gives TRBD2 as the D gene, but with no DNA this cannot be confirmed. Germline CDR1 and CDR2: MGHRA and YSYEKL. The CDR3 has 16 amino acids. CDR3 loop: CASSQDWGRSYNEQFF.

The chain links TRBV12-3 or TRBV12-4 to TRBJ2-3; TCRdb proposes TRBD1, but this gene call is untestable without DNA. The CDR3 loop spans 14 amino acids. Here the CDR3 reads CASSLARGADTQYF.